The rows below give T cell receptor beta chains drawn from one sample of a study of blood T cell repertoires in COVID-19. Measured with immunoSEQ multiplex PCR; TCRdb has only the in-frame clones, and not every one. Counted here are 110,000 or so clones, more than 80% occurring once; the ten biggest clones make up around 5.5%. Sequencing was performed on peripheral blood. The receptor set was obtained from a woman in her sixties with COVID-19, enrolled during active disease. Each CDR3 is given with its conserved first and last residue. D genes are given only for firm matches. Rows may omit the clone size; those that give it use once, few, many or a size class.

TRBV14	TRBJ2-5	medium-sized	NA	CASSWTSQETQYF	TGTGCCAGCAGCTGGACAAGCCAAGAGACCCAGTACTTC
TRBV21-1	TRBJ2-4	NA	NA	CASSKDNLGRKNIQYF	TGTGCCAGCAGCAAAGATAATCTCGGCAGGAAAAACATTCAGTACTTC
TRBV5-4	TRBJ1-1	NA	NA	CASSPLRTRTAAEAFF	TGTGCCAGCAGCCCCCTAAGAACCCGAACAGCGGCTGAAGCTTTCTTT
TRBV6-5	TRBJ2-6	NA	NA	CASSYSPVPGANVLTF	TGTGCCAGCAGTTATTCCCCCGTCCCCGGGGCCAACGTCCTGACTTTC
TRBV6-5	TRBJ2-5	few	TRBD1	CASSYLAGGGRETQYF	TGTGCCAGCAGTTACCTGGCAGGGGGCGGCAGGGAGACCCAGTACTTC
TRBV2	TRBJ1-1	NA	NA	CASSEVSEEAFF	TGTGCCAGCAGTGAAGTTTCAGAAGAAGCTTTCTTT
TRBV7-9	TRBJ1-2	NA	TRBD1	CASSLGTGVYGYTF	TGTGCCAGCAGCTTGGGGACAGGAGTCTATGGCTACACCTTC
TRBV15	TRBJ1-1	NA	NA	CATSRGSTMNTEAFF	TGTGCCACCAGCAGAGGGTCCACAATGAACACTGAAGCTTTCTTT
TRBV30	TRBJ2-5	NA	NA	CAWSRGLGVQETQYF	TGTGCCTGGAGTCGGGGGTTAGGGGTTCAAGAGACCCAGTACTTC
TRBV4-1	TRBJ1-1	NA	NA	CASSQDSADNTEAFF	TGCGCCAGCAGCCAAGATAGCGCAGATAACACTGAAGCTTTCTTT
TRBV19	TRBJ1-3	NA	NA	CASSRRPDSGNTIYF	TGTGCCAGTAGCCGCAGGCCTGACTCTGGAAACACCATATATTTT
TRBV29-1	TRBJ1-4	few	TRBD1	CSVGTGFNEKLFF	TGCAGCGTTGGGACAGGGTTTAATGAAAAACTGTTTTTT
TRBV4-3	TRBJ2-1	NA	TRBD2	CASSPQRPGLAGYNEQFF	TGCGCCAGCAGTCCCCAACGCCCTGGACTAGCGGGATACAATGAGCAGTTCTTC
TRBV7-9	TRBJ1-6	NA	NA	CASSLGFRGDSPLHF	TGTGCCAGCAGCTTAGGGTTCAGGGGTGATTCACCCCTCCACTTT
TRBV10-3	TRBJ1-6	NA	TRBD1	CATTGDESPLHF	TGTGCCACTACAGGGGATGAATCACCCCTCCACTTT
TRBV2	TRBJ1-2	NA	TRBD1	CASSARDRGNGYTF	TGTGCCAGCAGTGCCCGGGACAGGGGGAATGGCTACACCTTC
TRBV7-9	TRBJ1-5	NA	TRBD1	CASSLEGQGGQPQHF	TGTGCCAGCAGCTTAGAGGGACAGGGTGGTCAGCCCCAGCATTTT
TRBV19	TRBJ2-5	once	TRBD2	CASSIGTSGGIGETQYF	TGTGCCAGTAGTATAGGGACTAGCGGGGGAATCGGCGAGACCCAGTACTTC
TRBV7-2	TRBJ1-4	few	TRBD1	CASSLAPRGIIGANEKLFF	TGTGCCAGCAGCTTAGCTCCCAGGGGGATTATTGGAGCTAATGAAAAACTGTTTTTT
TRBV10-3	TRBJ1-1	NA	NA	CAISEQTPGPNTEAFF	TGTGCCATCAGCGAACAGACACCAGGCCCAAACACTGAAGCTTTCTTT
TRBV11-3	TRBJ1-1	NA	TRBD1	CASSLGDRGTEAFF	TGTGCCAGCAGCTTAGGGGACAGGGGCACTGAAGCTTTCTTT
TRBV30	TRBJ2-3	few	NA	CAWGYKHTGSADTQYF	TGTGCCTGGGGCTACAAGCATACAGGGTCCGCAGATACGCAGTATTTT
TRBV3-1/TRBV3-2	TRBJ1-2	once	NA	CASSQDQGIYGYTF	TGTGCCAGCAGCCAAGACCAGGGAATCTATGGCTACACCTTC
TRBV20-1	TRBJ2-5	NA	TRBD1	CSASWDRVETQYF	TGCAGTGCTAGTTGGGACAGGGTGGAGACCCAGTACTTC
TRBV7-5	TRBJ2-5	NA	NA	CVRSERLAGPQETQYF	TGTGTCAGAAGCGAGAGACTAGCGGGGCCCCAAGAGACCCAGTACTTC
TRBV2	TRBJ1-1	NA	NA	CASRDGTGLNTEAFF	TGTGCCAGCAGAGACGGAACAGGACTGAACACTGAAGCTTTCTTT
TRBV24-1	TRBJ2-3	NA	TRBD2	CATSTSGGATDTQYF	TGTGCCACCAGTACTAGCGGGGGAGCCACAGATACGCAGTATTTT
TRBV7-8	TRBJ1-2	NA	NA	CASSLVRAGDGYTF	TGTGCCAGCAGCTTAGTCAGGGCTGGGGATGGCTACACCTTC
TRBV4-1	TRBJ2-5	NA	TRBD1	CASSQTDRGETQYF	TGCGCCAGCAGCCAAACGGACAGGGGTGAGACCCAGTACTTC
TRBV28	TRBJ1-1	once	NA	CASILAASVNKAFF	TGTGCCAGCATCCTCGCGGCCTCTGTAAATAAAGCTTTCTTT
TRBV6-5	TRBJ1-4	NA	TRBD1	CASSSQTGREKLFF	TGTGCCAGCAGTTCCCAGACAGGGCGTGAAAAACTGTTTTTT
TRBV7-9	TRBJ2-1	NA	TRBD1	CASSPDRATFF	TGTGCCAGCAGCCCGGACAGGGCAACGTTCTTC
TRBV10-2	TRBJ2-7	NA	NA	CASRAVREQYF	TGCGCCAGCAGGGCCGTCCGCGAGCAGTACTTC
TRBV7-2	TRBJ2-7	NA	TRBD2	CASSLVAGEASYEQYF	TGTGCCAGCAGCTTAGTAGCGGGGGAAGCCTCCTACGAGCAGTACTTC
TRBV2	TRBJ1-1	NA	NA	CASGGRGDTEAFF	TGTGCCAGCGGGGGCAGAGGGGACACTGAAGCTTTCTTT
TRBV9	TRBJ1-1	once	TRBD1	CASSVTPDRAGNTEAFF	TGTGCCAGCAGCGTTACCCCGGACAGGGCTGGAAACACTGAAGCTTTCTTT
TRBV5-1	TRBJ2-7	NA	NA	CASSLGGTYEQYF	TGCGCCAGCAGCTTGGGAGGGACCTACGAGCAGTACTTC
TRBV6-2/TRBV6-3	TRBJ1-1	NA	NA	CASSFLQGINTEAFF	TGTGCCAGCAGCTTCCTACAGGGAATTAACACTGAAGCTTTCTTT
TRBV11-3	TRBJ1-2	NA	TRBD1	CASSYGTGGGYTF	TGTGCCAGCAGCTACGGGACAGGTGGTGGCTACACCTTC
TRBV9	TRBJ2-1	NA	NA	CASSVGRGGGRSYNEQFF	TGTGCCAGCAGCGTAGGTAGGGGAGGGGGTCGCTCCTACAATGAGCAGTTCTTC
TRBV9	TRBJ2-3	NA	TRBD1	CASSGYRGPGADTQYF	TGTGCCAGCAGCGGATACAGGGGGCCAGGCGCAGATACGCAGTATTTT
TRBV7-7	TRBJ2-2	NA	TRBD2	CASSWTSGPGELFF	TGTGCCAGCAGCTGGACTAGCGGACCCGGGGAGCTGTTTTTT
TRBV28	TRBJ2-4	NA	NA	CASSQWEWKNIQYF	TGTGCCAGCAGTCAGTGGGAGTGGAAAAACATTCAGTACTTC
TRBV9	TRBJ1-5	NA	NA	CASSVDTGNNQPQHF	TGTGCCAGCAGCGTTGATACAGGTAACAATCAGCCCCAGCATTTT
TRBV9	TRBJ2-1	NA	TRBD1	CASSVGPPGDREQFF	TGTGCCAGCAGCGTAGGGCCACCGGGGGACAGGGAGCAGTTCTTC
TRBV2	TRBJ1-4	NA	NA	CASSFSGATNEKLFF	TGTGCCAGCAGCTTCTCAGGGGCAACTAATGAAAAACTGTTTTTT
TRBV4-1	TRBJ2-7	NA	NA	CASSQDWARPYEQYF	TGCGCCAGCAGCCAAGATTGGGCCAGACCCTACGAGCAGTACTTC
TRBV5-4	TRBJ1-4	once	TRBD1	CASSLDRGQTNEKLFF	TGTGCCAGCAGCTTGGATAGGGGGCAGACTAATGAAAAACTGTTTTTT
TRBV5-1	TRBJ1-3	NA	NA	CASSLEGTTGNTIYF	TGCGCCAGCAGCTTAGAGGGTACGACTGGAAACACCATATATTTT
TRBV7-2	TRBJ1-6	NA	NA	CASSPWGGNSPLHF	TGTGCCAGCAGCCCGTGGGGGGGCAATTCACCCCTCCACTTT
TRBV12-3/TRBV12-4	TRBJ2-6	NA	NA	CASSLEGANVLTF	TGTGCCAGCAGTTTGGAGGGGGCCAACGTCCTGACTTTC
TRBV4-2	TRBJ1-2	NA	NA	CASSQDLNSPTAIYGYTF	TGTGCCAGCAGCCAAGATCTAAATTCCCCGACAGCGATCTATGGCTACACCTTC
TRBV7-2	TRBJ1-5	NA	TRBD1	CASSQQGNQPQHF	TGTGCCAGCAGTCAACAGGGGAATCAGCCCCAGCATTTT
TRBV7-9	TRBJ1-6	NA	NA	CASSRGMDSNSPLHF	TGTGCCAGCAGCCGCGGAATGGACAGTAATTCACCCCTCCACTTT